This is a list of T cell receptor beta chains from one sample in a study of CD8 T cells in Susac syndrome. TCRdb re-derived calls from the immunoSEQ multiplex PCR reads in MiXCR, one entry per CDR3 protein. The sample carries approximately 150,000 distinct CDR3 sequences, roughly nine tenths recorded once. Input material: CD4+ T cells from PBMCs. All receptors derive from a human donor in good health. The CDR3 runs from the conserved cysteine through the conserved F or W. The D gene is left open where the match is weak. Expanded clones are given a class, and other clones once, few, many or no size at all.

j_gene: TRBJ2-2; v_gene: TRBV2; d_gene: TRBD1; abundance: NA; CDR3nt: TGTGCCAGCAGAGATACAGGGGGCACCGGGGAGCTGTTTTTT; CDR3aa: CASRDTGGTGELFF
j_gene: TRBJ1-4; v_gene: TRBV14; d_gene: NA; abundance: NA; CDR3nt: TGTGCCAGCAGCACCAGCGGGCAGGAAACACTGTTTTTT; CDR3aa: CASSTSGQETLFF
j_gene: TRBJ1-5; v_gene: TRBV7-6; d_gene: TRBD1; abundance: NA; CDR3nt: TGTGCCAGCAGCTCCGGGACAGGGGGACAGCCCCAGCATTTT; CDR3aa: CASSSGTGGQPQHF
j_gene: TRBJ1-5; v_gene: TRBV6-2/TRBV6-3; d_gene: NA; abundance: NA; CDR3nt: TGTGCCAGCAGTCACAGCCGGGACGGTATTTACAATCAGCCCCAGCATTTT; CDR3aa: CASSHSRDGIYNQPQHF
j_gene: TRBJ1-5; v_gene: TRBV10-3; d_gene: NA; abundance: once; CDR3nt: TGTGCCATCAGTGAACAGGTCCTCAATCAGCCCCAGCATTTT; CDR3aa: CAISEQVLNQPQHF
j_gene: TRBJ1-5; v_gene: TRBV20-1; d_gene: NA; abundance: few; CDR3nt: TGCAGTGCTGGCGGTGGGAACCAGCCCCAGCATTTT; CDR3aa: CSAGGGNQPQHF
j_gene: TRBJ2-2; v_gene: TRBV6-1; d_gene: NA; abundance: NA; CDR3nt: TGTGCCAGCAGTGAGCCAGGGGAGGCCACCGGGGAGCTGTTTTTT; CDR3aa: CASSEPGEATGELFF
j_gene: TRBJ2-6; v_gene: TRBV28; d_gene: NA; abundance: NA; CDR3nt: TGTGCCAGCAGTAGGACGTCTGGGGCCAACGTCCTGACTTTC; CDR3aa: CASSRTSGANVLTF
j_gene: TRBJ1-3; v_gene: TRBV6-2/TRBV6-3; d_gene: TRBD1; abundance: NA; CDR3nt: TGTGCCAGCAGAGCCCGGGACAGGACCTTATCGGATACCCTGTTTGGAAACACCATATATTTT; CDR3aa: CASRARDRTLSDTLFGNTIYF
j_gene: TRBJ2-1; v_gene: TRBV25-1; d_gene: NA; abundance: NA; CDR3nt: TGTGCCAGCAGTGAATCCAACTACAATGAGCAGTTCTTC; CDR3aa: CASSESNYNEQFF
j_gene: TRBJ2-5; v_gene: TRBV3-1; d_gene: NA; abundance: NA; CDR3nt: TGTGCCAGCAGCCAAGGGAGAGAGACCCAGTACTTC; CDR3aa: CASSQGRETQYF
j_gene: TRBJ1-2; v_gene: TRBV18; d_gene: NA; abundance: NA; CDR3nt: TGTGCCAGCTCACCTTTGAGGGGCGCCGACTATGGCTACACCTTC; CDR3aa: CASSPLRGADYGYTF
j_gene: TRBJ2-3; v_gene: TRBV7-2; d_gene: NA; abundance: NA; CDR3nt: TGTGCCAGCAGCTTAGGTATTGCTAGCACAGATACGCAGTATTTT; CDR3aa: CASSLGIASTDTQYF
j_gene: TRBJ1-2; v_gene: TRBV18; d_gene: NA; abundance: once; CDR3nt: TGTGCCAGCTCACCACCGTTAAGAAGAGGGGAAGGCTACACCTTC; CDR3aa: CASSPPLRRGEGYTF
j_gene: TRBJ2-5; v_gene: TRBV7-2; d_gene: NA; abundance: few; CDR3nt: TGTGCCAGCAGACAAACCCCAGAGACCCAGTACTTC; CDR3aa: CASRQTPETQYF
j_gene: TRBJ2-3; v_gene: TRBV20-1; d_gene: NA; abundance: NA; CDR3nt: TGCAGCGCGCCAGGTAGTTGGGGGGCAGAAGATACGCAGTATTTT; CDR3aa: CSAPGSWGAEDTQYF
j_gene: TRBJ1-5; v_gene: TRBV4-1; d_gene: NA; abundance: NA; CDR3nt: TGCGCCAGCAGCCAAGATCGAAGGACCATGGGGAGCAATCAGCCCCAGCATTTT; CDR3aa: CASSQDRRTMGSNQPQHF
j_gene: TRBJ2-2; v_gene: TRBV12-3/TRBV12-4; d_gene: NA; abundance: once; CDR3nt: TGTGCCAGCAATAAGGACAGAAGGAACACCGGGGAGCTGTTTTTT; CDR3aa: CASNKDRRNTGELFF
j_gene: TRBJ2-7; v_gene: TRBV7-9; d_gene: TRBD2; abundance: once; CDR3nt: TGTGCCAGCAGCTTTGACGCGGCTAGCGGCTACGAGCAGTACTTC; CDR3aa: CASSFDAASGYEQYF
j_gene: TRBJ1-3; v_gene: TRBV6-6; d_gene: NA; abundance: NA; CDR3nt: TGTGCCAGCAGGGCAGGGGCAGGAAACACCATATATTTT; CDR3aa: CASRAGAGNTIYF